These 17 T cell receptor beta chains were sequenced from one sample in a study of Tregs in tolerant kidney transplant recipients. Assay used: immunoSEQ multiplex PCR; TCRdb lists only in-frame clones, some missing. Of roughly 250,000 clones in the sample, 65% to 85% are singletons; the top ten hold over 0.5%. The sample taken for sequencing was CD4+ T cells from blood. The receptors here all came from a human donor in good health.

The chain is built from TRBV5-1 and TRBJ1-2, with D possibly being TRBD1 (6 bases). Germline CDR1 and CDR2: SGHRS and YFSETQ. The V and J ends lost 0 bases and 4 bases respectively, with 13 bases between them. The CDR3 contains 15 residues. CDR3 residues: CASSLVGGPTYGYTF. For the CDR3, the DNA is TGCGCCAGCAGCTTGGTAGGGGGACCAACCTATGGCTACACCTTC.

V is TRBV30 and J is TRBJ1-1; the D is unclear. This CDR3 has 14 residues. The germline gives CDR1 GTSNPN, CDR2 SVGIG (reference sequence). Trimming cost V 1 base and J 5 bases, with 14 bases left between them. The CDR3, as DNA: TGTGCCTGGAGTGGGTTCCCCAGCGAGACTGAAGCTTTCTTT. Protein: CAWSGFPSETEAFF.

The CDR3 protein is CASSGAQALGEQYF. In DNA, the CDR3 is TGTGCCAGCAGCGGCGCTCAGGCCCTGGGGGAGCAGTACTTC. The rearrangement uses TRBV9 and TRBJ2-7; D not certain. This CDR3 spans 14 amino acids. With 3 bases removed from V and 7 bases from J, the gap between germline ends came to 17 bases. Germline CDR1 and CDR2: SGDLS and YYNGEE.

The V call is TRBV5-1, the J call TRBJ2-1; TRBD2 aligns across 10 bases. V lost 0 bases, J lost 7 bases, and 4 bases stayed unmatched. The germline gives CDR1 SGHRS, CDR2 YFSETQ. The CDR3 has 15 amino acids. This chain's CDR3 is CASSLGSGRGNEQFF. In DNA form, the CDR3 reads TGCGCCAGCAGCTTGGGGAGCGGGAGGGGGAATGAGCAGTTCTTC.

This clone was counted only a few times. The CDR3 DNA reads as TGTGCCAGCAGTGCAAAGAGGGGATACAATGAGCAGTTCTTC. It specifies CASSAKRGYNEQFF. The chain couples TRBV25-1 to TRBJ2-1, with D possibly being TRBD1 or TRBD2 (5 bases each). V was pared by 4 bases and J by 4 bases, with 11 bases between. The CDR3 extends over 14 amino acids. Looked up from germline, CDR1 is MGHDK and CDR2 is SYGVNS.

The chain links TRBV19 to TRBJ2-7; D tentatively fits TRBD1 or TRBD2 (6 bases each). Trimming took off 5 bases at V and 2 bases at J, with 19 bases between the two ends. Per the germline V gene, CDR1 is LNHDA and CDR2 is SQIVND (reference sequence). The CDR3 loop spans 16 amino acids. The CDR3 sequence: CASSPTEGVGAYEQYF. The CDR3 nucleotides are TGTGCCAGTAGTCCTACGGAGGGGGTTGGGGCCTACGAGCAGTACTTC.

The J gene is TRBJ2-1, the V gene TRBV5-1, with 8 bases lining up with TRBD2. The CDR3 spans 16 residues. The germline V gene encodes CDR1 SGHRS and CDR2 YFSETQ. V lost 4 bases to trimming and J lost 4 bases; unmatched junction nucleotides: 10. DNA of the CDR3: TGCGCCAGCAGCCGGGGGGTGGCTAGCGGGTACAATGAGCAGTTCTTC. Translation: CASSRGVASGYNEQFF.

This clone was seen a single time. This rearrangement joins TRBV5-1 to TRBJ1-1; no definite D call. This CDR3 is 15 amino acids long. Germline V gene sequence: CDR1 SGHRS, CDR2 YFSETQ. The V gene lost 0 bases and the J gene lost 0 bases, with 9 bases spanning the gap. In DNA, the CDR3 is TGCGCCAGCAGCTTGGCGACACTCTTGAACACTGAAGCTTTCTTT. Translating it yields CASSLATLLNTEAFF.

The chain uses TRBV10-1 and TRBJ2-1, with 9 bases aligning to TRBD2. J lost 0 bases, V lost 9 bases, and 3 bases had no gene match. The germline gives CDR1 WNHNN, CDR2 SYGVQD (reference sequence). This CDR3 contains 14 residues. The CDR3 loop is CASSGGSSYNEQFF. CDR3 nucleotide sequence: TGCGCCAGTAGCGGGGGCAGCTCCTACAATGAGCAGTTCTTC.

This clone has just one count. The V call is TRBV28, the J call TRBJ1-2; no definite D call. Trimming pared 4 bases from V and 3 bases from J, leaving 3 bases between. Germline V gene data show CDR1 as MDHEN and CDR2 as SYDVKM. The CDR3 sequence is 11 residues long. The CDR3 region has the DNA TGTGCCAGCAGTTCAGACTATGGCTACACCTTC. Residues: CASSSDYGYTF.

The gene calls are TRBV4-1 and TRBJ1-4; 10 nucleotides match TRBD1. From germline, CDR1 is MGHRA and CDR2 YSYEKL. The CDR3 covers 15 residues. V trimming: 1 base; J trimming: 13 bases; junction bases outside the gene matches: 9. CDR3 in amino acids: CASSQVDRGLRGLFF. Written as DNA, the CDR3 is TGCGCCAGCAGCCAAGTCGACAGGGGGCTCCGCGGACTGTTTTTT.

This chain connects TRBV5-4 to TRBJ1-1, with D perhaps matching TRBD1 (5 bases). V shed 4 bases and J shed 0 bases, with 10 bases lying between them. The germline V gene has CDR1 SGHNT and CDR2 YYREEE (reference sequence). The CDR3 sequence is 14 residues long. The CDR3 coding sequence is TGTGCCAGCAGCCAGGGAGGATTGAACACTGAAGCTTTCTTT. Its protein product is CASSQGGLNTEAFF.

The chain joins TRBV18 to TRBJ2-1; D perhaps matches TRBD1 (6 bases). Looked up from germline, CDR1 is KGHSH and CDR2 is LQKENI. The CDR3 consists of 14 residues. V was shortened by 3 bases and J by 4 bases, with 10 bases between the two germline ends. CDR3 DNA sequence: TGTGCCAGCTCACCTTCAGGGGTATACAATGAGCAGTTCTTC. Residues: CASSPSGVYNEQFF.

V gene TRBV5-1 combines with J gene TRBJ2-1; D remains unclear. CDR1 is SGHRS, CDR2 YFSETQ, per germline. The CDR3 has 12 residues. Trimming cost V 2 bases and J 7 bases, with 7 bases left between them. The DNA for the CDR3 is TGCGCCAGCAGCTTCCAGTGGAATGAGCAGTTCTTC. Protein sequence: CASSFQWNEQFF.

This clone was found once. This chain uses TRBV6-6 with TRBJ1-4; D unresolved. CDR3 length: 14 amino acids. Germline loops: CDR1 MNHNY, CDR2 SVGAGI (reference sequence). V gave up 7 bases and J gave up 8 bases, with 17 bases separating them. CDR3 in amino acids: CASTPGVGGEKLFF. The CDR3 nucleotides read TGTGCCAGCACCCCCGGAGTTGGAGGAGAAAAACTGTTTTTT.

The V gene is TRBV7-8, the J gene TRBJ2-1; 7 nucleotides align to TRBD1. V gave up 5 bases and J gave up 5 bases; unmatched junction bases: 21. CDR3 length: 19 residues. CDR1 and CDR2 (germline): SGHVS, FQNEAQ. Written as DNA, the CDR3 is TGTGCCAGCAGCCGAACTTGGGTGGCCGCAAGGGGGCCGGACAATGAGCAGTTCTTC. It encodes CASSRTWVAARGPDNEQFF.

This chain uses TRBV19 with TRBJ2-3; no clear D. V dropped 0 bases and J dropped 1 base, with 23 bases sitting between them. The CDR3 runs 20 residues. The V gene's germline CDR1 is LNHDA and CDR2 SQIVND (reference sequence). CDR3 region: CASSIDGRRYALEGTDTQYF. The CDR3 nucleotides read TGTGCCAGTAGTATAGATGGAAGACGCTACGCCCTCGAGGGCACAGATACGCAGTATTTT.